These 2 T cell receptor beta chains were sequenced from one sample in a study of human T cells and chemical hapten exposure. As to time point: pre-sensitization, week 0. Sample treatment: therapeutic diphenylcyclopropenone sensitization with weekly scalp DPC. Unfractionated whole blood served as the source for total RNA extraction. From the RACE reads, TCRdb called clonotypes with MiXCR, one entry per CDR3 protein. This sample has under 40,000 distinct CDR3 sequences, with 10% found just once. Sequencing used whole blood, obtained in connection with sensitization to the hapten diphenylcyclopropenone (DPC). The receptor source for this set is a man in his fifties or sixties with alopecia areata. Some clones in this sample may be carry-over from other donors' samples.

In its sample, this clonotype was seen many times. The chain has TRBV20-1 and TRBJ2-3; 11 bases align to TRBD2. The CDR3 runs 16 residues. The ends lost 0 bases at V and 6 bases at J; junction bases unmatched: 8. Looked up from germline, CDR1 is DFQATT and CDR2 is SNEGSKA (reference sequence). CDR3 loop: CSARDELAGVPDTQYF. The CDR3 coding sequence is TGCAGTGCTAGAGACGAACTAGCGGGAGTCCCCGATACGCAGTATTTT.

This clonotype has ten or more counts. This chain joins TRBV12-3 or TRBV12-4 and TRBJ2-3; no reliable D call. V lost 3 bases and J 2 bases, leaving 15 bases between the germline ends. CDR3 length: 16 amino acids. The CDR3 spells CASSLGSGSDTDTQYF. The CDR3 bases are TGTGCCAGCAGTTTGGGATCAGGTTCTGACACAGATACGCAGTATTTT.